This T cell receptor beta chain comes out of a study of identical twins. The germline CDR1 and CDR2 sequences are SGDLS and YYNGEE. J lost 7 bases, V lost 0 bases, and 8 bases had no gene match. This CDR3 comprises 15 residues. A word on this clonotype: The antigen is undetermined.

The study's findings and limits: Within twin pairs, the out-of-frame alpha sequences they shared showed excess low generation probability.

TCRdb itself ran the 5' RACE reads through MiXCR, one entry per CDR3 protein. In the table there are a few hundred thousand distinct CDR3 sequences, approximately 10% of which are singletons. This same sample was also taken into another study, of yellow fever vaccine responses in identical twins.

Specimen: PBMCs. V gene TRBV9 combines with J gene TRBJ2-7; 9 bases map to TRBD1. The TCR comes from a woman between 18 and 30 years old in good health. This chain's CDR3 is CASSVGRDRDGEQYF. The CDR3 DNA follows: TGTGCCAGCAGCGTAGGAAGGGACAGGGACGGGGAGCAGTACTTC.